The T cell receptor beta chain under discussion was sequenced for a study of T-cell memory formation after mild COVID-19. CDR3 length equals 15 residues. Germline CDR1 MNHEY, CDR2 SMNVEV (reference sequence). V was pared by 6 bases and J by 5 bases, with 8 bases of the junction left unmatched. TCRdb called the 5' RACE reads again in MiXCR, with one record for every CDR3 protein. This sample yields around 410,000 distinct CDR3 sequences, of which around 22% are seen a single time; around 13% belongs to the top ten. The sequenced material came from PBMCs or a T cell subset sorted from them (not recorded which). The source of this sequence is an adult woman who had mild COVID-19 (a few samples of this study predate the infection). Cell type and time point are not known. The rearrangement joins TRBV27 to TRBJ2-7, with 12 bases aligning to TRBD1. The CDR3 here is CASRIGDRGLHEQYF. Here the CDR3 DNA reads TGTGCCAGCAGAATCGGGGACAGGGGGCTTCACGAGCAGTACTTC.